This T cell receptor beta chain stems from a study of blood T cells in healthy people across ages. With a J-beta primer mix and a sample-barcoded 5' primer, a second PCR ran about 7 to 12 cycles. TCRdb redid the calling of the 5' RACE reads with MiXCR, one entry per CDR3 protein. The repertoire holds 700,000 to 950,000 distinct CDR3 sequences, with roughly 50% as singletons. This CDR3 is 15 amino acids long. Trimming pared 1 base from V and 9 bases from J, leaving 13 bases between. The V gene's germline CDR1 is SEHNR and CDR2 FQNEAQ (reference sequence). The TCR comes from a man between 25 and 39 years old in good health. This sequence joins TRBV7-9 and TRBJ1-6; D is perhaps TRBD1 (5 bases). Sequenced: blood. The CDR3 reads CASSLDSGQSSPLHF. The CDR3 DNA reads as TGTGCCAGCAGCTTAGATTCAGGGCAGAGTTCACCCCTCCACTTT.